A single sample gave rise to the 28 T cell receptor beta chains below, sequenced in a study of control samples from healthy donors and cancer patients. Sequencing used immunoSEQ multiplex PCR; TCRdb keeps in-frame clones, though not all of them. Found here are some 410,000 clones, 80% to 95% of them singletons; the top ten hold around 6.4%. The specimen sequenced was PBMCs. The receptors come from a man in his forties with head and neck cancer.

CDR3 amino acids: CSASVRGNQPQHF. CDR3 in DNA: TGCAGTGCTAGTGTACGAGGGAATCAGCCCCAGCATTTT. The J gene is TRBJ1-5, the V gene TRBV20-1; unclear D gene. This CDR3 contains 13 residues. Germline assignment: CDR1 DFQATT and CDR2 SNEGSKA (reference sequence). V shed 3 bases and J shed 4 bases, with 10 bases lying between them.

The J gene is TRBJ1-1, the V gene TRBV19; tentative D call: TRBD1 (5 bases). V was cut by 5 bases and J by 3 bases, with 16 bases left in between. Germline CDR1 reads LNHDA; CDR2 reads SQIVND (reference sequence). CDR3 length equals 15 residues. CDR3: CASSAQDGGDTEAFF. The CDR3 DNA follows: TGTGCCAGTAGTGCACAGGACGGTGGGGACACTGAAGCTTTCTTT.

This chain joins TRBV3-1 (or the pseudogene TRBV3-2) and TRBJ2-3; TRBD2 aligns across 7 bases. Germline CDR1 LGHDT, CDR2 YNNKEL (reference sequence). The CDR3 sequence is 14 residues long. V was clipped by 5 bases and J by 2 bases; unmatched bases: 4. The CDR3 DNA follows: TGTGCCAGCAGCTTCGGGACTAACACAGATACGCAGTATTTT. It encodes CASSFGTNTDTQYF.

Only one count was recorded for this clone. The V call is TRBV7-2, the J call TRBJ1-6; 8 bases map to TRBD1. V dropped 3 bases and J dropped 7; count of bases not matched to a gene: 5. The CDR3 sequence is 15 residues long. Germline assignment: CDR1 SGHTA and CDR2 FQGNSA. The CDR3 is CASSFRDRLNSPLHF. Here the CDR3 DNA reads TGTGCCAGCAGCTTCCGGGACAGGCTGAATTCACCCCTCCACTTT.

This clone has only one observation. The V call is TRBV6-5, the J call TRBJ1-4; D is undetermined. Trimming left V 10 bases short and J 0 bases short, with 12 bases between. This CDR3 comprises 14 residues. Looked up from germline, CDR1 is MNHEY and CDR2 is SVGAGI. CDR3 nucleotides: TGTGCCACCCGAGAAAATCCAACTAATGAAAAACTGTTTTTT. Residues: CATRENPTNEKLFF.

The genes are TRBV7-2 and TRBJ1-2, with 10 positions matching TRBD1. CDR3 length equals 15 residues. The germline gives CDR1 SGHTA, CDR2 FQGNSA. J lost 6 bases, V lost 5 bases, and 9 bases had no gene match. The CDR3: CASSQITGTGDGYTF. The CDR3, as DNA: TGTGCCAGCAGCCAGATAACCGGGACAGGGGATGGCTACACCTTC.

The chain combines TRBV18 with TRBJ1-1, with TRBD1 matching over 8 bases. The CDR3 covers 17 residues. V shed 3 bases, J shed 1 base, and the junction held 10 bases outside the gene matches. CDR1 and CDR2 from the germline V gene are KGHSH and LQKENI. The CDR3, as DNA: TGTGCCAGCTCACCCCTCGGACAGGGAAGGAGGAACACTGAAGCTTTCTTT. The encoded protein is CASSPLGQGRRNTEAFF.

The sample holds one count of this clone. This chain joins TRBV27 and TRBJ1-1, with a tentative D call TRBD1 (5 bases). CDR1 is MNHEY and CDR2 is SMNVEV in the germline V gene (reference sequence). V was pared by 6 bases and J by 0 bases, with 8 bases between. This CDR3 has 13 residues. The DNA of the CDR3 is TGTGCCAGCAGGGGGGAGATGAACACTGAAGCTTTCTTT. Its protein is CASRGEMNTEAFF.

The V call is TRBV6-2 or TRBV6-3, the J call TRBJ1-2, with TRBD1 matching 11 bases. Trimming at V came to 4 bases and at J to 6 bases, leaving 7 bases not matched to a gene. The CDR3 runs 15 residues. Germline V gives CDR1 MNHEY, CDR2 SVGEGT. For the CDR3, the DNA is TGTGCCAGCAGTTGGGGGACAGGGGGTAGCAATGGCTACACCTTC. It is translated as CASSWGTGGSNGYTF.

This clone was recorded once. J is TRBJ1-2 and V is TRBV30; D call uncertain. Germline CDR1 and CDR2: GTSNPN and SVGIG (reference sequence). CDR3 length equals 14 residues. The V and J ends lost 0 bases and 7 bases respectively, with 15 bases between them. This CDR3 is CAWSVRGGSGGYTF. The DNA of the CDR3 is TGTGCCTGGAGTGTACGGGGAGGATCGGGTGGCTACACCTTC. Based on the CDR3 plus reference TRBV30 and TRBJ1-2, the full variable domain is SQTIHQWPATLVQPVGSPLSLECTVEGTSNPNLYWYRQAAGRGLQLLFYSVGIGQISSEVPQNLSASRPQDRQFILSSKKLLLSDSGFYLCAWSVRGGSGGYTFGSGTRLTVV.

This sequence joins TRBV7-2 and TRBJ2-3, with 7 bases aligning to TRBD2. CDR1 and CDR2 (germline): SGHTA, FQGNSA. V was clipped by 4 bases and J by 4 bases; unmatched bases: 14. The CDR3 totals 17 residues. The chain's CDR3 is CASSWGGEPGDADTQYF. The CDR3 DNA reads TGTGCCAGCAGCTGGGGGGGGGAGCCGGGAGACGCAGATACGCAGTATTTT.

Here the CDR3 DNA reads TGCGCCAGCAGCGGGCTACGAGTGGACACCGGGGAGCTGTTTTTT. This gives the protein CASSGLRVDTGELFF. The chain recombines TRBV5-1 with TRBJ2-2; D unresolved. This CDR3 has 15 residues. Germline lookup yields CDR1 SGHRS and CDR2 YFSETQ. Trimming stripped 4 bases from V and 3 bases from J, with 13 bases between.

This sequence joins TRBV13 and TRBJ2-1; unclear D gene. The ends were cut back, 0 bases at V and 8 bases at J, with 14 bases in the middle. The CDR3 is 15 residues long. Germline V gives CDR1 PRHDT, CDR2 FYEKMQ (reference sequence). The CDR3 sequence is CASSLGSTARDEQFF. CDR3 nucleotide sequence: TGTGCCAGCAGCTTAGGGTCCACCGCTAGGGATGAGCAGTTCTTC.

The rearrangement links TRBV5-4 to TRBJ2-2, with unresolved D. The CDR3 runs to 14 residues. Trimming took off 0 bases at V and 5 bases at J, with 8 bases between the two ends. Per germline, CDR1 SGHNT and CDR2 YYREEE (reference sequence). CDR3 sequence reads: CASSLGPATGELFF. The CDR3 bases are TGTGCCAGCAGCTTGGGACCTGCTACCGGGGAGCTGTTTTTT.

V gene TRBV7-9 combines with J gene TRBJ1-4; D gene ambiguous. The CDR3 totals 15 residues. Trimming shortened V by 4 bases and J by 0 bases, and 9 bases separated the two germline ends. Germline V gives CDR1 SEHNR, CDR2 FQNEAQ (reference sequence). The CDR3 DNA sequence: TGTGCCAGCAGCTCCACCGGGGCAACTAATGAAAAACTGTTTTTT. Residues: CASSSTGATNEKLFF.

This sequence joins TRBV30 and TRBJ1-5, with D maybe TRBD1 (5 bases). This CDR3 comprises 13 residues. V lost 5 bases and J 4 bases, leaving 12 bases between the germline ends. From germline, CDR1 is GTSNPN and CDR2 SVGIG (reference sequence). The CDR3: CAWSEDTNQPQHF. CDR3 nucleotides: TGTGCCTGGTCCGAGGACACTAATCAGCCCCAGCATTTT.

CDR3 amino acids: CASSLLITEAFF. The CDR3 DNA sequence: TGTGCCAGCAGTTTATTAATCACTGAAGCTTTCTTT. The J gene is TRBJ1-1, the V gene TRBV28; D remains ambiguous. This CDR3 contains 12 residues. The germline CDR1 and CDR2 sequences are MDHEN and SYDVKM. Trimming removed 1 base from V and 4 bases from J, with 4 bases in between. Full variable domain (remainder filled in from reference TRBV28 and TRBJ1-1): DVKVTQSSRYLVKRTGEKVFLECVQDMDHENMFWYRQDPGLGLRLIYFSYDVKMKEKGDIPEGYSVSREKKERFSLILESASTNQTSMYLCASSLLITEAFFGQGTRLTVV.

The chain has TRBV30 and TRBJ2-5, with 8 bases aligning to TRBD2. From germline, CDR1 is GTSNPN and CDR2 SVGIG (reference sequence). Losses at the gene ends were 4 bases for V and 5 bases for J; bases not matched to a gene: 6. The CDR3 runs to 13 residues. CDR3 sequence: CAWTLGGVETQYF. CDR3 bases: TGTGCCTGGACCCTCGGGGGGGTTGAGACCCAGTACTTC.

V and J are TRBV19 and TRBJ1-1; D is uncertain. V gave up 5 bases and J gave up 4 bases, with 17 bases separating them. The CDR3 is 15 residues long. The germline gives CDR1 LNHDA, CDR2 SQIVND (reference sequence). The DNA of the CDR3 is TGTGCCAGTAGTGTTGGCCTGCTTTTTAGCACTGAAGCTTTCTTT. It translates to CASSVGLLFSTEAFF.

This chain joins TRBV6-2 or TRBV6-3 and TRBJ1-5; TRBD1 matches 8 bases. Trimming took 4 bases from V and 7 from J; bases not matched to a gene: 6. This CDR3 contains 14 residues. CDR1 and CDR2 from the germline V gene are MNHEY and SVGEGT. CDR3 amino acids: CASSSQGAEQPQHF. The CDR3 nucleotides are TGTGCCAGCAGTTCCCAGGGGGCGGAACAGCCCCAGCATTTT.

In its sample, this clone was seen a few times. V and J are TRBV28 and TRBJ1-5; 10 bases are a match to TRBD1. The CDR3 contains 19 residues. Germline CDR1 MDHEN, CDR2 SYDVKM. V lost 8 bases, J lost 2 bases, and 18 bases stayed unmatched. CDR3 bases: TGTGCCAGCCGACCTACCCCCGGGACAGGGGAAGGGGGCAATCAGCCCCAGCATTTT. Translating it yields CASRPTPGTGEGGNQPQHF.

V usage is TRBV9 and J usage is TRBJ2-5, with 12 bases identical to TRBD2. The germline V gene has CDR1 SGDLS and CDR2 YYNGEE. The CDR3 consists of 16 residues. The trim removed 3 bases at V and 5 bases at J, leaving 8 bases unmatched. The CDR3 sequence: CASSASTSGSRETQYF. CDR3 DNA: TGTGCCAGCAGCGCCTCGACTAGCGGGAGTAGGGAGACCCAGTACTTC.

This rearrangement joins TRBV6-6 to TRBJ1-2; 11 bases fit TRBD1. The trim removed 6 bases at V and 4 bases at J, leaving 10 bases unmatched. The germline gives CDR1 MNHNY, CDR2 SVGAGI (reference sequence). This CDR3 contains 16 residues. CDR3 coding DNA: TGTGCCAGCAGCCCCGGGGCCGGGACAGGGGGCTATGGCTACACCTTC. The encoded protein is CASSPGAGTGGYGYTF.

This chain joins TRBV11-2 and TRBJ2-1; D may be TRBD2 (7 bases). Germline V CDR1 and CDR2: SGHAT, FQNNGV. The length of the CDR3 is 15 residues. Between the trimmed V and J ends, which lost 1 base and 6 bases, there was a span of 13 bases. The CDR3 loop reads CASSLAGGGRNEQFF. As DNA, the CDR3 is TGTGCCAGCAGCTTAGCCGGCGGGGGCCGCAATGAGCAGTTCTTC.

Here the CDR3 DNA reads TGTGCCAGCAGCCCCGCATTAAACACCATATATTTT. Residues: CASSPALNTIYF. V gene TRBV9 combines with J gene TRBJ1-3; D ambiguous. The CDR3 is 12 residues long. Germline V lookup: CDR1 SGDLS, CDR2 YYNGEE. V dropped 4 bases and J dropped 6 bases, with 8 bases sitting between them.

The chain links TRBV19 to TRBJ1-1, with a tentative D call TRBD1 (5 bases). The CDR3 sequence is 13 residues long. CDR1 LNHDA and CDR2 SQIVND come from the germline V gene (reference sequence). Trimming shortened V by 3 bases and J by 7 bases, and 12 bases separated the two germline ends. In DNA form, the CDR3 reads TGTGCCAGTAGTATCCGGGGGGATGGTGAAGCTTTCTTT. This sequence encodes CASSIRGDGEAFF.

This rearrangement joins TRBV6-4 to TRBJ1-1; D may be TRBD1 (5 bases). V lost 6 bases and J lost 1, with 18 bases in between. The germline V gene has CDR1 MRHNA and CDR2 SNTAGT. This CDR3 contains 16 residues. This CDR3 is CASRDTASGGNTEAFF. In DNA form, the CDR3 reads TGTGCCAGCAGGGATACAGCCTCCGGGGGGAACACTGAAGCTTTCTTT.

The chain employs TRBV15 and TRBJ2-7, with 7 bases that match TRBD2. Per the germline V gene, CDR1 is LNHNV and CDR2 is YYDKDF (reference sequence). V gave up 0 bases and J gave up 0 bases; unmatched junction bases: 11. This CDR3 has 18 amino acids. The CDR3 protein is CATSRDEITGGTSYEQYF. In DNA form, the CDR3 reads TGTGCCACCAGCAGAGATGAAATAACCGGGGGGACCTCCTACGAGCAGTACTTC.